Each of the 26 T cell receptor beta chains below was sequenced from the same sample in a study of type 1 regulatory T cells (dated by TCRdb to the early 2020s). Overall study results and their limits: Compared with non-Tr1 cells, Tr1 cells had a TCR repertoire that was more restricted, a finding the study read as clonal expansion induced by alloantigen.

For sequencing, an Illumina MiSeq was employed. TCRdb redid the processing of the public reads, applying fastp at Q25 and MiXCR, and retained in-frame beta chains. Each entry merges the rows of one CDR3 protein and shows their most common DNA and genes. Present in this sample are around 64,000 distinct CDR3 sequences, more than 20% of which were seen just once. Roughly 8.3% of the sample is in the top ten clones. Their antigens remain unidentified. What was sequenced was cultured type 1 regulatory T (Tr1) cells, either the whole culture or a sorted fraction (not recorded which). Reading the label with the study, this specimen's cell subset or site is: type 1 regulatory T cells sorted from the T-allo10 product. The receptors derive from a human donor in good health.

In its sample, this clonotype was seen many times. This rearrangement joins TRBV7-3 to TRBJ1-5; TRBD1 might be the D (5 bases). The CDR3 spans 13 residues. V lost 5 bases and J lost 7, with 12 bases in between. Germline lookup yields CDR1 SGHTA and CDR2 FQGTGA. CDR3 in amino acids: CASSQGFGQPQHF. The CDR3 DNA follows: TGTGCCAGCAGCCAGGGTTTTGGACAGCCCCAGCATTTT.

V is TRBV20-1 and J is TRBJ2-4, with a weak D call TRBD2 (7 bases). This CDR3 spans 15 amino acids. V was cut by 2 bases and J by 5 bases, with 16 bases left in between. Germline loops: CDR1 DFQATT, CDR2 SNEGSKA (reference sequence). CDR3 DNA: TGCAGTGCTAGAAAGGGGGGGTCTACCCAAAACATTCAGTACTTC. This translates into CSARKGGSTQNIQYF.

This clonotype was seen at least ten times. V usage is TRBV6-5 and J usage is TRBJ2-1; D is unresolved. Deletions cut 4 bases from V and 14 bases from J, with 15 bases between. Germline CDR1 and CDR2: MNHEY and SVGAGI. The CDR3 runs to 12 residues. Here the CDR3 DNA reads TGTGCCAGCAGTTCGAACGACCTATCGGAGTTCTTC. This codes for CASSSNDLSEFF.

This chain joins TRBV12-3 or TRBV12-4 and TRBJ1-2; perhaps TRBD1 as D (5 bases). The V gene lost 5 bases and the J gene lost 12 bases, with 13 bases spanning the gap. This CDR3 spans 11 amino acids. The CDR3 here is CASSPGGAHTF. The CDR3 nucleotides are TGTGCCAGCAGTCCAGGTGGGGCCCACACCTTC.

This clonotype turned up a few times. The genes are TRBV6-6 and TRBJ1-6; the D is unclear. The V end lost 5 bases, the J end lost 7 bases, and 6 bases lay between the germline ends. The CDR3 loop spans 12 amino acids. Germline-derived CDR1 and CDR2 are MNHNY and SVGAGI (reference sequence). The CDR3 nucleotides read TGTGCCAGCAGTAGCGGGAATTCACCCCTCCACTTT. Translating gives CASSSGNSPLHF.

The chain employs TRBV7-6 and TRBJ2-5; D is ambiguous. Deletions cut 1 base from V and 2 bases from J, with 14 bases between. The CDR3 sequence is 16 residues long. CDR1 is SGHVS, CDR2 FNYEAQ, per germline. CDR3 DNA sequence: TGTGCCAGCAGCTTAGGCGGTGGGTGGGGACAAGAGACCCAGTACTTC. It is translated as CASSLGGGWGQETQYF.

CDR3 in DNA: TGTGCCAGCTCACCTCGCACTAGCGGGAGGGGAAGCTCCTACAATGAGCAGTTCTTC. The encoded protein is CASSPRTSGRGSSYNEQFF. J is TRBJ2-1 and V is TRBV18, with 13 bases that match TRBD2. This CDR3 region has 19 residues. Losses at the gene ends were 3 bases for V and 0 bases for J; bases not matched to a gene: 8. Germline V gives CDR1 KGHSH, CDR2 LQKENI.

This clonotype was seen a few times. The V call is TRBV18, the J call TRBJ1-6; maybe TRBD1 (6 bases). The CDR3 has 14 residues. Germline CDR1 is KGHSH and CDR2 is LQKENI. V lost 3 bases to trimming and J lost 11 bases, with 14 bases between them. The CDR3 region has the DNA TGTGCCAGCTCACCGACCGGGACATCAACACCCCTCCACTTT. Its protein product is CASSPTGTSTPLHF.

In its sample, this clonotype was seen once. The V gene is TRBV29-1, the J gene TRBJ2-3; D is ambiguous. The germline V and J ends were trimmed by 7 bases and 4 bases, with 12 bases remaining between them. Germline V gene sequence: CDR1 SQVTM, CDR2 ANQGSEA. This CDR3 comprises 12 residues. This CDR3 is CSAQVSADTQYF. CDR3 DNA sequence: TGCAGCGCTCAGGTGAGCGCAGATACGCAGTATTTT.

The genes are TRBV29-1 and TRBJ2-1; 7 positions match TRBD2. The J segment lost 2 bases and the V segment lost 7 bases, leaving 11 bases of the junction unmatched. Germline lookup yields CDR1 SQVTM and CDR2 ANQGSEA. The CDR3 is 15 amino acids. The CDR3 protein is CSAYTGTTAYNEQFF. CDR3 coding DNA: TGCAGCGCCTATACCGGGACTACCGCCTACAATGAGCAGTTCTTC.

The chain is built from TRBV2 and TRBJ1-1, with 7 bases that match TRBD1. From germline, CDR1 is SNHLY and CDR2 FYNNEI. The CDR3 is 14 residues long. J gave up 0 bases and V 6 bases, and 4 bases lay outside the gene matches. The CDR3 DNA reads as TGTGCCAGCAGAAGGACAGGAATGAACACTGAAGCTTTCTTT. It yields the protein CASRRTGMNTEAFF.

Ten or more counts support this clonotype. This chain links TRBV6-5 with TRBJ2-7; no clear D. Germline assignment: CDR1 MNHEY and CDR2 SVGAGI. Trimming pared 8 bases from V and 2 bases from J, leaving 16 bases between. The CDR3 is made up of 14 amino acids. Written as DNA, the CDR3 is TGTGCCAGCGGCAAAGACACCGAAGCCTACGAGCAGTACTTC. Encoded protein: CASGKDTEAYEQYF.

V usage is TRBV3-1 and J usage is TRBJ2-2; 8 nucleotides line up with TRBD2. Germline V lookup: CDR1 LGHDT, CDR2 YNNKEL (reference sequence). Trimming removed 2 bases from V and 7 bases from J; junction bases left unmatched: 6. CDR3 length: 15 amino acids. The CDR3 sequence is CASSQTRTSGGELFF. CDR3 DNA sequence: TGTGCCAGCAGCCAAACGCGAACTAGCGGCGGGGAGCTGTTTTTT.

The rearrangement joins TRBV27 to TRBJ1-6, with TRBD1 matching over 9 bases. The CDR3 has 17 residues. CDR1 and CDR2 from the germline V gene are MNHEY and SMNVEV (reference sequence). V gave up 1 base and J gave up 6 bases; unmatched junction bases: 7. CDR3 nucleotide sequence: TGTGCCAGCAGTTTATTTGGGACAGGGAACTTTAATTCACCCCTCCACTTT. Translated: CASSLFGTGNFNSPLHF.

The chain combines TRBV29-1 with TRBJ1-2; the match to TRBD1 covers 7 bases. Germline lookup yields CDR1 SQVTM and CDR2 ANQGSEA. The CDR3 spans 12 residues. The junction had 7 bases not matched to a gene; V was cut back by 7 bases and J by 5 bases. This CDR3 reads CSAGQVGYGYTF. CDR3 nucleotide sequence: TGCAGCGCCGGACAGGTCGGATATGGCTACACCTTC.

The chain carries TRBV5-1 and TRBJ2-5; D is unresolved. V lost 2 bases and J 2 bases, leaving 7 bases between the germline ends. The germline V gene encodes CDR1 SGHRS and CDR2 YFSETQ. The CDR3 spans 13 residues. The CDR3 loop reads CASSFPQQETQYF. CDR3 in DNA: TGCGCCAGCAGCTTCCCCCAACAAGAGACCCAGTACTTC.

The rearrangement uses TRBV12-3 or TRBV12-4 and TRBJ2-4; no reliable D call. The V and J ends lost 8 bases and 3 bases respectively, with 14 bases between them. The CDR3 extends over 14 amino acids. The CDR3 sequence: CASGQSFDKNIQYF. The CDR3 nucleotides are TGTGCCAGCGGGCAGAGTTTTGACAAAAACATTCAGTACTTC.

The rearrangement joins TRBV15 to TRBJ2-1; perhaps TRBD2 as D (6 bases). The CDR3 contains 16 residues. Trimming stripped 0 bases from V and 0 bases from J, with 9 bases between. Germline V CDR1 and CDR2: LNHNV, YYDKDF (reference sequence). The CDR3, as DNA: TGTGCCACCAGCAGAGAAGGGACTTCCTCCTACAATGAGCAGTTCTTC. This sequence encodes CATSREGTSSYNEQFF.

This clonotype was seen a few times. The V gene is TRBV7-6, the J gene TRBJ2-1, with D perhaps TRBD1 (6 bases). Trimming removed 1 base from V and 5 bases from J, with 9 bases in between. Germline V gene lookup returns CDR1 SGHVS and CDR2 FNYEAQ. The CDR3 consists of 14 residues. CDR3 in DNA: TGTGCCAGCAGCTTAGATCCAGGGGACAATGAGCAGTTCTTC. This translates into CASSLDPGDNEQFF.

The gene calls are TRBV29-1 and TRBJ2-3; no firm D call. The V end lost 8 bases, the J end lost 2 bases, and 17 bases lay between the germline ends. The CDR3 contains 14 residues. Per germline, CDR1 SQVTM and CDR2 ANQGSEA. In DNA form, the CDR3 reads TGCAGCATTGCCCATCTCCGTTCCACAGATACGCAGTATTTT. Translation: CSIAHLRSTDTQYF.

The chain combines TRBV6-2 or TRBV6-3 with TRBJ1-2; D ambiguous. Germline CDR1 is MNHEY and CDR2 is SVGEGT. The CDR3 contains 15 residues. V was trimmed by 6 bases and J by 2 bases, leaving 16 bases between them. The CDR3 DNA follows: TGTGCCAGCAGCCCGAATGGGCGGGCAAACTATGGCTACACCTTC. Amino acid sequence: CASSPNGRANYGYTF.

The chain recombines TRBV4-3 with TRBJ1-6; D unresolved. Germline CDR1 and CDR2: LGHNA and YSLEER. The CDR3 contains 15 residues. The V gene lost 0 bases and the J gene lost 8 bases, with 11 bases spanning the gap. This CDR3 reads CASSQDPGLHSPLHF. DNA of the CDR3: TGCGCCAGCAGCCAAGATCCGGGGTTACATTCACCCCTCCACTTT.

Regarding this clonotype: The junction does not match germline at one end; this may be a read error. This rearrangement joins TRBV6-1 to TRBJ1-4, with 9 bases fitting TRBD1. CDR1 and CDR2 from the germline V gene are MNHNS and SASEGT. The CDR3 extends over 14 amino acids. CDR3 in amino acids: CDSRDRGMDEKLFF. CDR3 in DNA: TGTGACAGCAGAGACAGGGGGATGGATGAAAAACTGTTTTTT.

This chain joins TRBV20-1 and TRBJ2-7; 8 nucleotides agree with TRBD1. This CDR3 comprises 12 residues. Trimming took 6 bases from V and 3 from J; bases not matched to a gene: 4. CDR1 and CDR2 from the germline V gene are DFQATT and SNEGSKA (reference sequence). The CDR3 bases are TGCAGTGCACGACAGGGGAGCTACGAGCAGTACTTC. Residues: CSARQGSYEQYF.

The genes are TRBV5-1 and TRBJ2-1; possible D gene TRBD2, 5 bases. The CDR3 extends over 16 amino acids. V lost 0 bases to trimming and J lost 0 bases, with 10 bases between them. Germline-derived CDR1 and CDR2 are SGHRS and YFSETQ. Here the CDR3 reads CASSLATGSSYNEQFF. The CDR3, as DNA: TGCGCCAGCAGCTTGGCCACGGGAAGCTCCTACAATGAGCAGTTCTTC.

The gene calls are TRBV10-2 and TRBJ1-1; D is ambiguous. V was pared by 4 bases and J by 2 bases, with 11 bases between. CDR1 is WSHSY and CDR2 is SAAADI in the germline V gene. The CDR3 runs 14 residues. CDR3 DNA: TGCGCCAGCAGTGTAGACAAATTTAACACTGAAGCTTTCTTT. It is translated as CASSVDKFNTEAFF.